The clone carrying this TCR beta chain showed up many times. TCRdb re-derived calls from the multiplex PCR reads in MiXCR, one entry per CDR3 protein. The sample holds 180,000 or so distinct CDR3 sequences, over 25% seen once. The data were obtained in a study of breast tumors, draining lymph nodes, adjacent tissues. Trimming took off 4 bases at V and 1 base at J, with 8 bases between the two ends. This CDR3 region has 13 residues. Germline CDR1 SQVTM, CDR2 ANQGSEA. Axillary draining lymph nodes of breast cancer patients supplied the node samples. The chain couples TRBV29-1 to TRBJ1-5; possible D gene TRBD1, 6 bases. Sequences were obtained from axillary lymph node tissue. The origin of this receptor is a female donor with breast cancer. Some clones in this sample may be carry-over from other donors' samples. CDR3 amino acids: CSVVDSSNQPQHF. For the CDR3, the DNA is TGCAGCGTTGTGGACAGCAGCAATCAGCCCCAGCATTTT.